A selection of T cell receptor beta chains follows, all from one sample in a study of shared clonotypes between healthy human individuals. Profiled with immunoSEQ multiplex PCR; TCRdb holds only in-frame clones, not every one. The sample lists more than 850,000 clones, more than 75% seen once, with about 0.52% in the top ten. The specimen was memory CD4+ T cells from PBMCs. All receptors come from a man between 18 and 29 years old in good health. Some clones in this sample may be carry-over from other donors' samples. Both conserved end residues are part of each CDR3. D genes are given only for firm matches. Size values are once, few and many counts, or a class for expanded clones, and some rows have none.

V gene,J gene,D gene,clone size,CDR3 DNA,CDR3 protein
TRBV15,TRBJ2-1,TRBD2,-,TGTGCCACCAGCAGACAACTAGCGGGAGGTGGGGGTGAGCAGTTCTTC,CATSRQLAGGGGEQFF
TRBV30,TRBJ1-1,TRBD1,few,TGTGCCGCGGGACAGCCGAACACTGAAGCTTTCTTT,CAAGQPNTEAFF
TRBV28,TRBJ2-7,-,-,TGTGCCAGCAGGGAAGAGGGCCACTACGAGCAGTACTTC,CASREEGHYEQYF
TRBV9,TRBJ2-2,TRBD2,-,TGTGCCAGCAGCGTCTTAGCGGGAACGAACACCGGGGAGCTGTTTTTT,CASSVLAGTNTGELFF
TRBV25-1,TRBJ2-3,-,-,TGTGCCAGCACCCTTCCCGGGAGTACGACAGATACGCAGTATTTT,CASTLPGSTTDTQYF
TRBV7-3,TRBJ2-1,TRBD2,-,TGTGCCAGCAGCCGAGGGACTAGCCGTTTTGGTGAGCAGTTCTTC,CASSRGTSRFGEQFF
TRBV6-1,TRBJ2-3,TRBD2,-,TGTGCCAGCAGTGGTGATCTAGCGGGAGGATACACAGATACGCAGTATTTT,CASSGDLAGGYTDTQYF
TRBV12-2,TRBJ2-2,-,once,TGTGCAAGTCGCTTAGACGAAACCGGGGAGCTGTTTTTT,CASRLDETGELFF
TRBV28,TRBJ2-3,TRBD2,-,TGTGCCAGCAGACTAGCGGGAGGATACGCAGATACGCAGTATTTT,CASRLAGGYADTQYF
TRBV7-2,TRBJ1-1,-,-,TGTGCCAGCCGGGGATGGGGAGATGGAACTGAAGCTTTCTTT,CASRGWGDGTEAFF
TRBV5-4,TRBJ2-1,-,-,TGTGCCAGCAGCGGACAGACAGGAGTGATCAATGAGCAGTTCTTC,CASSGQTGVINEQFF
TRBV29-1,TRBJ2-5,TRBD1,-,TGCAGCGTTGAGAAAAACACAGGGGGAGAGACCCAGTACTTC,CSVEKNTGGETQYF
TRBV7-9,TRBJ2-1,TRBD2,once,TGTGCCAGCAGCCCCACTGGACTAGCGGTCTACAATGAGCAGTTCTTC,CASSPTGLAVYNEQFF
TRBV5-8,TRBJ1-5,-,once,TGTGCCAGCAGCAACTCAGCCTTACAGGCCCAGCCCCAGCATTTT,CASSNSALQAQPQHF
TRBV7-3,TRBJ1-1,-,-,TGTGCCAGCAGCTTATTAGGGAGGGACACTGAAGCTTTCTTT,CASSLLGRDTEAFF
TRBV19,TRBJ1-2,-,few,TGTGCCAGTCTATCACCCTTTAACTATGGCTACACCTTC,CASLSPFNYGYTF
TRBV4-1,TRBJ1-2,TRBD1,-,TGCGCCAGCAGCCAAGGGGCGACAGGGGACTATGGCTACACCTTC,CASSQGATGDYGYTF
TRBV19,TRBJ2-3,TRBD1,-,TGTGCCAGTAGTGTGGACAGGGGAGTTGAAGATACGCAGTATTTT,CASSVDRGVEDTQYF
TRBV28,TRBJ1-1,TRBD1,-,TGTGCCAGCAGTCCCGGGACAGGGGTTTGGACTGAAGCTTTCTTT,CASSPGTGVWTEAFF
TRBV6-5,TRBJ2-5,-,-,TGTGCCAGCAGTTACGGGGGCAGGGCCCAGTACTTC,CASSYGGRAQYF
TRBV7-2,TRBJ2-5,-,-,TGTGCCAGCAGCTTAGGGTTGTGGGAGACCCAGTACTTC,CASSLGLWETQYF
TRBV28,TRBJ1-5,-,-,TGTGCCAGCAGTTTAGCGGCTCAGCCCCAGCATTTT,CASSLAAQPQHF
TRBV5-1,TRBJ2-5,TRBD2,once,TGCGCCAGCAGCTTGGGGCTAGCGGGATCATGGCCGGAGACCCAGTACTTC,CASSLGLAGSWPETQYF
TRBV6-5,TRBJ2-5,-,-,TGTGCCAGCAGTTACTCGTGGGATTCGGAGACCCAGTACTTC,CASSYSWDSETQYF
TRBV5-6,TRBJ2-7,-,few,TGTGCCAGCAGTTATTGGCAGGTCTCCGAGCAGTACTTC,CASSYWQVSEQYF
TRBV9,TRBJ2-3,TRBD1,-,TGTGCCAGCAGCACACCGGGACAGGGGGCCTTCACAGATACGCAGTATTTT,CASSTPGQGAFTDTQYF
TRBV20-1,TRBJ2-5,-,-,TGCAGTGCCGAACAAGAGACCCAGTACTTC,CSAEQETQYF
TRBV28,TRBJ1-1,-,-,TGTGCCAGCAGCCCAGGACAGACGAGGGGGATCACTGAAGCTTTCTTT,CASSPGQTRGITEAFF
TRBV4-1,TRBJ1-5,-,few,TGCGCCAGCAGCCCTCGGGCAGGGGATAGCAATCAGCCCCAGCATTTT,CASSPRAGDSNQPQHF
TRBV18,TRBJ2-1,-,once,TGTGCCAGCTCCGAAAAGACTAGCTCCTACAATGAGCAGTTCTTC,CASSEKTSSYNEQFF
TRBV28,TRBJ2-5,TRBD1,-,TGTGCCAGCGGCCCCCTAGGGGGACAGGGGGTGGAGACCCAGTACTTC,CASGPLGGQGVETQYF
TRBV7-2,TRBJ1-1,-,-,TGTGCCAGCAGCGCCTCCAGGGCCGGCGACACTGAAGCTTTCTTT,CASSASRAGDTEAFF
TRBV5-1,TRBJ2-1,-,once,TGCGCCAGCAGCTTGCAGGGGACTTCCAATGAGCAGTTCTTC,CASSLQGTSNEQFF
TRBV4-2,TRBJ2-1,TRBD2,-,TGTGCCAGCAGCCAAGTATTGGGGCTAGCGGGAAACAATGAGCAGTTCTTC,CASSQVLGLAGNNEQFF
TRBV6-1,TRBJ1-1,TRBD1,-,TGTGCCAGCAGTGTAGGGAACAGGGGAAGCACTGAAGCTTTCTTT,CASSVGNRGSTEAFF
TRBV28,TRBJ2-7,-,once,TGTGCCAGCAGTCCCTTAGGGGCGAGGTCCTACGAGCAGTACTTC,CASSPLGARSYEQYF
TRBV7-3,TRBJ2-2,-,-,TGTGCCAGCAGCTTAACGTCCAGGACCGGGGAGCTGTTTTTT,CASSLTSRTGELFF
TRBV28,TRBJ1-1,-,-,TGTGCCAGCAGTTTATTCTCCAGAGCTACTGAAGCTTTCTTT,CASSLFSRATEAFF
TRBV6-1,TRBJ2-1,-,-,TGTGCCAGCAGGATGCTCAGGGGTGATGAGCAGTTCTTC,CASRMLRGDEQFF
TRBV5-4,TRBJ1-1,-,-,TGTGCCAGCAGCTTGGGACCGACAGGGAACACTGAAGCTTTCTTT,CASSLGPTGNTEAFF
TRBV7-6,TRBJ2-1,-,-,TGTGCCAGCAGCCGCAGGTACCAAAGCTACAATGAGCAGTTCTTC,CASSRRYQSYNEQFF